The present T cell receptor beta chain was sequenced within a study of identifying expanded T cells in peripheral blood. The V gene's germline CDR1 is MDHEN and CDR2 SYDVKM. The CDR3 spans 14 residues. V lost 7 bases to trimming and J lost 5 bases, with 14 bases between them. This table comes from immunoSEQ multiplex PCR, and its TCRdb copy is limited to in-frame clones, with some not included. The table records around 91,000 clones, 88% of them present only once. This clone was detected only once. Its target is unknown. Study-level findings and limits: Technical replicates showed roughly 1.2 changed clones; roughly two weeks 15 to 20; four weeks 19.

Sequencing input: blood. The source is a person aged 18 to 69 in good health. The J gene is TRBJ1-4, the V gene TRBV28; D remains ambiguous. CDR3 protein: CASTSPRWNEKLFF. The DNA of the CDR3 is TGTGCCAGCACCTCCCCCCGGTGGAATGAAAAACTGTTTTTT.